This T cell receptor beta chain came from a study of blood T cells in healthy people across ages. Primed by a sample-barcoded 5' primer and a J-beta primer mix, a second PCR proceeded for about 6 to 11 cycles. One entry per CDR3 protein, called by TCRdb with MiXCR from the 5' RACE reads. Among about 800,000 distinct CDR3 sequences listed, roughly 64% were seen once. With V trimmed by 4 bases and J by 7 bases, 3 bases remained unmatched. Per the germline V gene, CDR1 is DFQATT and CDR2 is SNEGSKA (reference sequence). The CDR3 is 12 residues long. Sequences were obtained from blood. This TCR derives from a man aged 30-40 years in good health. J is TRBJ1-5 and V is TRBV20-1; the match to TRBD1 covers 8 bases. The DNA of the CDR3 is TGCAGTGCTAAGACAGGGGTGCAGCCCCAGCATTTT. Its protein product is CSAKTGVQPQHF.